The 25 T cell receptor beta chains listed next were all sequenced from one sample in a study of PD-1 blockade in mismatch repair-deficient tumors. TCRdb keeps only in-frame clones here, not all; method: immunoSEQ multiplex PCR. The table has some 120,000 clones, about 86% seen once. Specimen: peripheral blood, collected 44 weeks after starting pembrolizumab. These receptors all come from an adult with mismatch repair-deficient cancer.

The gene calls are TRBV5-1 and TRBJ2-3, with D possibly being TRBD2 (6 bases). Germline V CDR1 and CDR2: SGHRS, YFSETQ. The CDR3 covers 17 residues. V was shortened by 0 bases and J by 0 bases, with 14 bases between the two germline ends. DNA for the CDR3: TGCGCCAGCAGCTTGGTGCGAGGGAGGTCTAGCACAGATACGCAGTATTTT. It is translated as CASSLVRGRSSTDTQYF.

The chain is built from TRBV13 and TRBJ2-1, with 15 bases matching TRBD2. This CDR3 has 20 amino acids. The germline CDR1 and CDR2 sequences are PRHDT and FYEKMQ (reference sequence). V was pared by 5 bases and J by 2 bases, with 13 bases of the junction left unmatched. This CDR3 is CASSISPGLAGGPTYNEQFF. In DNA, the CDR3 is TGTGCCAGCAGCATCTCCCCGGGACTAGCGGGAGGACCCACCTACAATGAGCAGTTCTTC. The entire variable domain, with the rest obtained from reference TRBV13 and TRBJ2-1, is as follows: AAGVIQSPRHLIKEKRETATLKCYPIPRHDTVYWYQQGPGQDPQFLISFYEKMQSDKGSIPDRFSAQQFSDYHSELNMSSLELGDSALYFCASSISPGLAGGPTYNEQFFGPGTRLTVL.

J is TRBJ2-1 and V is TRBV18, with D tentatively TRBD2 (6 bases). This CDR3 contains 11 residues. From germline, CDR1 is KGHSH and CDR2 LQKENI. The DNA for the CDR3 is TGTACGGCGGGAAGCAACAATGAGCAGTTCTTC. Amino acid sequence: CTAGSNNEQFF.

This chain's CDR3 is CASSLGISGNTIYF. In nucleotides, the CDR3 is TGTGCCAGCAGCCTCGGGATCTCTGGAAACACCATATATTTT. The rearrangement joins TRBV9 to TRBJ1-3; D call uncertain. CDR1 SGDLS and CDR2 YYNGEE come from the germline V gene. The CDR3 extends over 14 amino acids. Trimming shortened V by 4 bases and J by 0 bases, and 8 bases separated the two germline ends.

Comment on this clone: A junction end diverges from the germline sequence, so it may reflect a read error. The rearrangement joins TRBV2 to TRBJ2-7; 11 bases align to TRBD2. This CDR3 spans 17 amino acids. Germline CDR1 is SNHLY and CDR2 is FYNNEI. CDR3 DNA: TGTGCCAGCAGGGAAGCCGGGACTAGCGGCGCGACCTACGAGCAGTACTTC. As protein: CASREAGTSGATYEQYF.

The J gene is TRBJ1-4, the V gene TRBV27; D is possibly TRBD1 (5 bases). CDR3 size: 15 residues. Germline values: CDR1 MNHEY, CDR2 SMNVEV (reference sequence). Trimming pared 5 bases from V and 0 bases from J, leaving 10 bases between. Here the CDR3 DNA reads TGTGCCAGCAGTCCCAGACAGTCAACTAATGAAAAACTGTTTTTT. Protein product: CASSPRQSTNEKLFF.

The chain has TRBV5-5 and TRBJ2-7, with a weak D call TRBD2 (7 bases). Per germline, CDR1 SGHKS and CDR2 YYEKEE (reference sequence). The CDR3 is made up of 13 amino acids. V gave up 4 bases and J gave up 6 bases, with 14 bases separating them. The CDR3 DNA follows: TGTGCCAGCAGCCCCGTGAGGGGGGGCGAGCAGTACTTC. Its protein is CASSPVRGGEQYF.

This clone was seen only a few times. This sequence joins TRBV4-1 and TRBJ1-5; no reliable D call. The CDR3 is 16 amino acids. Germline CDR1 reads MGHRA; CDR2 reads YSYEKL. Between the trimmed V and J ends, which lost 1 base and 1 base, there was a span of 11 bases. DNA for the CDR3: TGCGCCAGCAGCCAAGTCGGGGAAGCCAGCAATCAGCCCCAGCATTTT. Translation gives CASSQVGEASNQPQHF.

V is TRBV9 and J is TRBJ1-3, with a possible D match to TRBD1 (5 bases). V was cut by 0 bases and J by 4 bases, with 17 bases left in between. The germline V gene has CDR1 SGDLS and CDR2 YYNGEE. The CDR3 has 17 residues. The CDR3 loop is CASSVEAGGGRGNTIYF. CDR3 nucleotide sequence: TGTGCCAGCAGCGTAGAGGCCGGGGGAGGGCGGGGAAACACCATATATTTT.

The chain has TRBV11-2 and TRBJ2-5, with D tentatively TRBD1 (6 bases). V gave up 0 bases and J gave up 6 bases, with 11 bases separating them. The CDR3 contains 14 residues. Germline V gene data show CDR1 as SGHAT and CDR2 as FQNNGV. The CDR3 is CASSLDEGGQTQYF. CDR3 DNA sequence: TGTGCCAGCAGCTTAGATGAAGGGGGACAGACCCAGTACTTC.

This sequence joins TRBV7-9 and TRBJ2-1; TRBD2 aligns across 7 bases. In germline, CDR1 is SEHNR, CDR2 FQNEAQ (reference sequence). V was pared by 7 bases and J by 2 bases, with 8 bases of the junction left unmatched. The CDR3 contains 15 residues. CDR3 DNA: TGTGCCAGCACCGTTAGCGGGCGCGCCTACAATGAGCAGTTCTTC. This encodes CASTVSGRAYNEQFF.

The J gene is TRBJ2-7, the V gene TRBV19; unclear D gene. The CDR3 is made up of 13 amino acids. Between the trimmed V and J ends, which lost 0 bases and 3 bases, there was a span of 6 bases. Germline CDR1 is LNHDA and CDR2 is SQIVND (reference sequence). This CDR3 is CASSIEAGYEQYF. The CDR3 DNA sequence: TGTGCCAGTAGTATAGAAGCAGGCTACGAGCAGTACTTC. The full variable domain, in which reference TRBV19 and TRBJ2-7 provide the parts outside the CDR3, is DGGITQSPKYLFRKEGQNVTLSCEQNLNHDAMYWYRQDPGQGLRLIYYSQIVNDFQKGDIAEGYSVSREKKESFPLTVTSAQKNPTAFYLCASSIEAGYEQYFGPGTRLTVT.

V is TRBV29-1 and J is TRBJ1-2; no reliable D call. This CDR3 spans 13 amino acids. V gave up 3 bases and J gave up 2 bases, with 10 bases separating them. Looked up from germline, CDR1 is SQVTM and CDR2 is ANQGSEA. This chain's CDR3 is CSVEYRANYGYTF. In nucleotides, the CDR3 is TGCAGCGTTGAGTATAGGGCAAACTATGGCTACACCTTC. The full variable domain, rest sourced from reference TRBV29-1 and TRBJ1-2, is SAVISQKPSRDICQRGTSLTIQCQVDSQVTMMFWYRQQPGQSLTLIATANQGSEATYESGFVIDKFPISRPNLTFSTLTVSNMSPEDSSIYLCSVEYRANYGYTFGSGTRLTVV.

The sample holds one count of this clone. The chain combines TRBV30 with TRBJ2-2; no firm D call. Germline CDR1 and CDR2: GTSNPN and SVGIG (reference sequence). The CDR3 covers 13 residues. Trimming shortened V by 6 bases and J by 0 bases, and 8 bases separated the two germline ends. CDR3 DNA sequence: TGTGCCTGTAGTCGGACGAACACCGGGGAGCTGTTTTTT. Translation gives CACSRTNTGELFF.

The rearrangement joins TRBV7-9 to TRBJ2-7, with 10 bases lining up with TRBD1. After removal of 5 bases from V and 3 bases from J, the junction contained 7 bases not matched to a gene. Germline values: CDR1 SEHNR, CDR2 FQNEAQ (reference sequence). The CDR3 consists of 15 residues. The chain's CDR3 is CASSPRDRGFYEQYF. In DNA, the CDR3 is TGTGCCAGCAGCCCCCGGGACAGGGGTTTCTACGAGCAGTACTTC.

This clone was observed a single time. The rearrangement joins TRBV5-6 to TRBJ2-5; D not certain. Germline assignment: CDR1 SGHDT and CDR2 YYEEEE. This CDR3 comprises 11 residues. V dropped 4 bases and J dropped 1 base, with 2 bases sitting between them. CDR3 loop: CASSIQETQYF. The CDR3 coding sequence is TGTGCCAGCAGCATCCAAGAGACCCAGTACTTC.

V gene TRBV4-1 combines with J gene TRBJ2-7; the D gene is possibly TRBD2 (6 bases). The length of the CDR3 is 15 residues. Trimming pared 0 bases from V and 5 bases from J, leaving 14 bases between. From germline, CDR1 is MGHRA and CDR2 YSYEKL. CDR3 in amino acids: CASSQEEWGVDEQYF. DNA of the CDR3: TGCGCCAGCAGCCAAGAGGAATGGGGGGTGGACGAGCAGTACTTC.

The genes are TRBV2 and TRBJ2-7; D is perhaps TRBD1 (6 bases). Germline CDR1 is SNHLY and CDR2 is FYNNEI. The CDR3 spans 15 residues. The V gene lost 6 bases and the J gene lost 3 bases, with 18 bases spanning the gap. Here the CDR3 reads CASSKTGTNNYEQYF. CDR3 nucleotide sequence: TGTGCCAGCAGCAAGACCGGGACAAACAACTACGAGCAGTACTTC.

This chain links TRBV29-1 with TRBJ1-1; 9 bases agree with TRBD1. Germline V lookup: CDR1 SQVTM, CDR2 ANQGSEA. The junction had 5 bases not matched to a gene; V was cut back by 7 bases and J by 11 bases. This CDR3 spans 10 amino acids. CDR3 sequence: CSASDRGAFF. DNA for the CDR3: TGCAGCGCTTCGGACAGGGGCGCTTTCTTT.

The chain carries TRBV7-6 and TRBJ2-5, with D possibly called TRBD1 or TRBD2 (5 bases each). The CDR3 length is 19 residues. V lost 2 bases, J lost 1 base, and 23 bases lay in between. Germline V gene data show CDR1 as SGHVS and CDR2 as FNYEAQ. For the CDR3, the DNA is TGTGCCAGCAGCTTACCGGGGCGTGGGACCCAATTAGTCCAAGAGACCCAGTACTTC. Translation gives CASSLPGRGTQLVQETQYF.

This chain uses TRBV29-1 with TRBJ2-3; unclear D gene. Germline-derived CDR1 and CDR2 are SQVTM and ANQGSEA. The CDR3 loop spans 12 amino acids. The V gene lost 3 bases and the J gene lost 3 bases, with 7 bases spanning the gap. The CDR3 region is CSVDYGTDTQYF. CDR3 coding DNA: TGCAGCGTTGATTATGGGACAGATACGCAGTATTTT.

This clone appeared once. The chain has TRBV7-9 and TRBJ2-7; D call uncertain. This CDR3 is 15 amino acids long. Deletions cut 4 bases from V and 0 bases from J, with 13 bases between. Germline values: CDR1 SEHNR, CDR2 FQNEAQ (reference sequence). The DNA of the CDR3 is TGTGCCAGCAGCTCGACCGCGACCGTCTCCTACGAGCAGTACTTC. Amino acid sequence: CASSSTATVSYEQYF.

This clone came up once. The chain employs TRBV5-1 and TRBJ2-3; TRBD2 agrees at 13 bases. CDR1 and CDR2 from the germline V gene are SGHRS and YFSETQ. V shed 4 bases, J shed 4 bases, and the junction held 9 bases outside the gene matches. This CDR3 comprises 17 residues. CDR3 bases: TGCGCCAGCAGCCCCCCTGGACTAGCGGGAGTGGCAGATACGCAGTATTTT. Protein product: CASSPPGLAGVADTQYF. Based on the CDR3 plus reference TRBV5-1 and TRBJ2-3, the full variable domain is KAGVTQTPRYLIKTRGQQVTLSCSPISGHRSVSWYQQTPGQGLQFLFEYFSETQRNKGNFPGRFSGRQFSNSRSEMNVSTLELGDSALYLCASSPPGLAGVADTQYFGPGTRLTVL.

V and J are TRBV7-9 and TRBJ2-1; D is perhaps TRBD2 (5 bases). The V end was cut by 1 base, the J end by 3 bases, with 7 bases between. Germline V gene lookup returns CDR1 SEHNR and CDR2 FQNEAQ (reference sequence). The CDR3 covers 14 residues. The CDR3 spells CASSLGADYNEQFF. The CDR3 nucleotides are TGTGCCAGCAGCTTAGGAGCGGACTACAATGAGCAGTTCTTC.

The chain carries TRBV18 and TRBJ2-6; 7 nucleotides line up with TRBD1. The CDR3 runs to 22 residues. The trim removed 3 bases at V and 0 bases at J, leaving 20 bases unmatched. Germline CDR1 and CDR2: KGHSH and LQKENI. The chain's CDR3 is CASSPFRFLPGQPNSGANVLTF. CDR3 sequence (DNA): TGTGCCAGCTCACCCTTCCGTTTCCTCCCGGGACAGCCCAACTCTGGGGCCAACGTCCTGACTTTC.